This record looks at one T cell receptor beta chain sequence and its context. Its target is not known. Clones were read by immunoSEQ multiplex PCR, and TCRdb kept only the in-frame ones, dropping some. The sample lists hundreds of thousands of clones, roughly 90% occurring once. Indicated treatment: around 19 received Ad26.COV2.S at low or high dose, single or two shots; about 5 received placebo; per-sample allocation not given. Each sample was drawn 63 days after the first injection (of vaccine or placebo). The record originates from a study of Ad26.COV2.S vaccination and SARS-CoV-2 variants. In the study overall: In the COV1001 trial, the donor was in the Ad26.COV2.S arm. The vaccine Ad26.COV2.S was put into the muscle once, or twice with 56 days between. Findings and limits, study-wide: Possibly, TCR breadth and depth analyses underestimated total T cell responses. Considerable breadth of spike-specific CD8+ and CD4+ T cell responses has reportedly been documented following vaccination.

Germline loops: CDR1 SQVTM, CDR2 ANQGSEA. The CDR3 has 11 amino acids. Trimming removed 7 bases from V and 3 bases from J, with 9 bases in between. This clonotype originated in a person aged 18-60 years who received the Ad26.COV2.S COVID-19 vaccine or a placebo. The specimen was peripheral blood, collected in a trial of Ad26.COV2.S vaccine versus placebo. The chain is built from TRBV29-1 and TRBJ1-1, with TRBD1 as a possible D gene (5 bases). The CDR3 protein is CSGTGDTEAFF. The CDR3 coding sequence is TGCAGCGGTACAGGAGACACTGAAGCTTTCTTT.